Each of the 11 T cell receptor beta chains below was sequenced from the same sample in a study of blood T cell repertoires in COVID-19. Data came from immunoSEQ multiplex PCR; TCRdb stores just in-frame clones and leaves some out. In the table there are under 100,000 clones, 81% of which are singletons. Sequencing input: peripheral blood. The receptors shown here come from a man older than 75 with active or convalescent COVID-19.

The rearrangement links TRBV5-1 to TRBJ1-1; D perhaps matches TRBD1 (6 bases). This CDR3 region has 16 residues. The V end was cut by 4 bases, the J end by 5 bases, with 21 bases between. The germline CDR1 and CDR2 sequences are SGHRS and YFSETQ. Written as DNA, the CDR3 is TGCGCCAGCAGCCCCTCAGGGGACCCTCGGACTACTGAAGCTTTCTTT. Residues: CASSPSGDPRTTEAFF.

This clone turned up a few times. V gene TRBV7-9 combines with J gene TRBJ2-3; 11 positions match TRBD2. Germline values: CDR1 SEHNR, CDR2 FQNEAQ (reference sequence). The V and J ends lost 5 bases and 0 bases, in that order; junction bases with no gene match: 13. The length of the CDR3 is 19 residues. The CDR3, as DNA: TGTGCCAGCAGCCCATCTAGCGGGGGGTCTTTTCGAAGCACAGATACGCAGTATTTT. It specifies CASSPSSGGSFRSTDTQYF.

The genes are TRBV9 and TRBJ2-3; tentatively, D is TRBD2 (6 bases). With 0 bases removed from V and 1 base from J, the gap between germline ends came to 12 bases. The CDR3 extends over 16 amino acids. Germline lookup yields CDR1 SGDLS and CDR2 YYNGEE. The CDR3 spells CASSVGAGMGTDTQYF. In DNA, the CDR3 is TGTGCCAGCAGCGTAGGGGCGGGGATGGGCACAGATACGCAGTATTTT.

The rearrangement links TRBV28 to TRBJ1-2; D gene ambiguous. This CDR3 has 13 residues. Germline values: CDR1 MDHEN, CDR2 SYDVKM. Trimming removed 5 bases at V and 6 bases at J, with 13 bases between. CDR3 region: CASSTLRGNGYTF. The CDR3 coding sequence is TGTGCCAGCAGTACCCTGAGAGGAAATGGCTACACCTTC.

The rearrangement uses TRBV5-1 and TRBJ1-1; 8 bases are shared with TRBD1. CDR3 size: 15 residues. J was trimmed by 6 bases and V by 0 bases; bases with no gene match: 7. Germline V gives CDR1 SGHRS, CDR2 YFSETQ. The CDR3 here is CASSLGDRILSEAFF. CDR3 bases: TGCGCCAGCAGCTTGGGGGACAGGATCCTCTCTGAAGCTTTCTTT.

The CDR3 spells CASSEREGAEAFF. For the CDR3, the DNA is TGTGCCAGCAGTGAGAGAGAGGGGGCTGAAGCTTTCTTT. The chain links TRBV6-1 to TRBJ1-1, with D possibly TRBD1 on 6 matching bases. The CDR3 has 13 amino acids. Trimming cost V 3 bases and J 6 bases, with 11 bases left between them. Germline V gives CDR1 MNHNS, CDR2 SASEGT.

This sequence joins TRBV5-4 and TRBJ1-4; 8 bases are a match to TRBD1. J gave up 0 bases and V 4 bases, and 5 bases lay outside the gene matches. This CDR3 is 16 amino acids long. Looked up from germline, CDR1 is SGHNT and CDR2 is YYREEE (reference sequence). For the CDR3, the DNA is TGTGCCAGCAGCCCCGGACAGGGAGCAACTAATGAAAAACTGTTTTTT. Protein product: CASSPGQGATNEKLFF.

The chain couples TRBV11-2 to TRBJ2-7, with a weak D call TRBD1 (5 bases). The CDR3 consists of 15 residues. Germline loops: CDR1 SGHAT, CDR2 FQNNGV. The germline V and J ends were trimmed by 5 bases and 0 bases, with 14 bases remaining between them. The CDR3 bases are TGTGCCAGCAGCCCCGGGTGGGGCAGCTCCTACGAGCAGTACTTC. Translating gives CASSPGWGSSYEQYF.

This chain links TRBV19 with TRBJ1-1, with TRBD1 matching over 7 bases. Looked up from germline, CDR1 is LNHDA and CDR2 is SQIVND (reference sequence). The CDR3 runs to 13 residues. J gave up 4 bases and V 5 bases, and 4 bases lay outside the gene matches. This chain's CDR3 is CASSFTGATEAFF. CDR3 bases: TGTGCCAGTAGTTTTACAGGGGCCACTGAAGCTTTCTTT. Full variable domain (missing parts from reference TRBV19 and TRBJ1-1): DGGITQSPKYLFRKEGQNVTLSCEQNLNHDAMYWYRQDPGQGLRLIYYSQIVNDFQKGDIAEGYSVSREKKESFPLTVTSAQKNPTAFYLCASSFTGATEAFFGQGTRLTVV.

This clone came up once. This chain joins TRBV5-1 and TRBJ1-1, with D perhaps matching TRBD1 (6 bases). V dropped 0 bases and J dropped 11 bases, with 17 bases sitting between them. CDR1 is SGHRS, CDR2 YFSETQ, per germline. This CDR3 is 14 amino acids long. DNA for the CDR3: TGCGCCAGCAGCTTGGCCGGGCGGGGGCTGCAGGCTTTCTTT. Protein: CASSLAGRGLQAFF.

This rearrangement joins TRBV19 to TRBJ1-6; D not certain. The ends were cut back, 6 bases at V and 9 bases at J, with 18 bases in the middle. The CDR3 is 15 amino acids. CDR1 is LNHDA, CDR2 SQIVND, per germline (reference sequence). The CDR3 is CASSTQIKLSSPLHF. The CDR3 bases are TGTGCCAGTAGCACCCAAATTAAATTGAGTTCACCCCTCCACTTT.